Reported below is one T cell receptor (beta chain). Its matching antigen is unknown. Using immunoSEQ multiplex PCR, the repertoire was profiled, and TCRdb retains in-frame clones only, with some absent. The sample has 2.5 million or so clones; more than 80% are singletons. This sample stems from a study of shared clonotypes between healthy human individuals. Overall study: Used for every donor were three CD4 naive, three CD4 memory, two CD8 naive and one CD8 memory plate. Study conclusions and caveats: Donor scarcity curtailed the genetic and exposure-history diversity represented herein.

Between the trimmed V and J ends, which lost 0 bases and 0 bases, there was a span of 10 bases. This CDR3 comprises 15 residues. Germline CDR1 reads SGHNT; CDR2 reads YYREEE (reference sequence). This TCR came from a man younger than 35 in good health. J is TRBJ2-7 and V is TRBV5-4; D is uncertain. Specimen: naive CD4+ T cells sorted from blood. The subset: CD45RA+ positively selected. DNA of the CDR3: TGTGCCAGCAGCTTGGGTGGAAAGAGCTCCTACGAGCAGTACTTC. It translates to CASSLGGKSSYEQYF.